This T cell receptor beta chain was recorded in a study of preoperative IRX-2 immunotherapy in early breast cancer. The germline V gene encodes CDR1 SGHRS and CDR2 YFSETQ. Trimming removed 4 bases at V and 1 base at J, with 21 bases between. The CDR3 runs 18 residues. Sequencing was performed with immunoSEQ multiplex PCR; in TCRdb, only in-frame clones are kept and a portion is missing. The data hold about 15,000 clones, with roughly 88% observed a single time. Described treatment: preoperative locoregional IRX-2 cytokine immunotherapy. Patients received preoperative, locoregional IRX-2 cytokine immunotherapy in a phase Ib study.

Sample acquisition took place from a patient treated with IRX-2 immunotherapy. V and J are TRBV5-1 and TRBJ2-1; D might be TRBD1 (6 bases). This TCR was recovered from a human donor with breast cancer. CDR3 nucleotide sequence: TGCGCCAGCAGCCTCGGACAGAAATCACTAGATTCCTACAATGAGCAGTTCTTC. Encoded protein: CASSLGQKSLDSYNEQFF.